The T cell receptor (beta chain) described here comes from a study of CD8 T cells in ankylosing spondylitis. This clonotype was detected a few times. The antigen remains undetermined. Study findings and constraints: Several highly homologous variants made up a TCR beta motif that seemed to typify ankylosing spondylitis blood. Disease-associated clonotypes exhibited CD8+ identity and were relatively infrequent in peripheral blood.

As the method for making TCR beta libraries, quantitative 5'-RACE with molecular barcodes was used. TCRdb itself ran the 5' RACE reads through MiXCR, one entry per CDR3 protein. The sample contains about 440,000 distinct CDR3 sequences, roughly 17% of which appear only once. This CDR3 spans 17 amino acids. Germline loops: CDR1 MGHRA, CDR2 YSYEKL. J was trimmed by 0 bases and V by 5 bases; bases with no gene match: 6. This receptor was obtained from a male donor with ankylosing spondylitis. Sample: blood, either unsorted or a sorted T cell fraction (not recorded which). This chain links TRBV4-1 with TRBJ2-1; 11 positions agree with TRBD2. Here the CDR3 reads CASSSRLAGTSYNEQFF. The CDR3 region has the DNA TGCGCCAGCAGCTCACGACTAGCGGGAACCTCCTACAATGAGCAGTTCTTC.